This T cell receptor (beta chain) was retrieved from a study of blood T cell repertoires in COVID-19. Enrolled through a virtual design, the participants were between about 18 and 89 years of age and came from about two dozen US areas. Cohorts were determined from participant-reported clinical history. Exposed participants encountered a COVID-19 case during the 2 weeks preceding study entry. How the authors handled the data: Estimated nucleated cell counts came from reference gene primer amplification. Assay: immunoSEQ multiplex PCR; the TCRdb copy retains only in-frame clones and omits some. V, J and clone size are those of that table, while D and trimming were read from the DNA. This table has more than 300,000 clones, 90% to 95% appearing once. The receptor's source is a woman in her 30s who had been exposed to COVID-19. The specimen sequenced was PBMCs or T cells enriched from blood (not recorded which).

For the CDR3, the DNA is TGTGCCAGCAGCTTGAGCAACTATGGCTACACCTTC. Amino acid sequence: CASSLSNYGYTF. The chain employs TRBV4-2 and TRBJ1-2; D gene ambiguous. The CDR3 contains 12 residues. With 5 bases removed from V and 2 bases from J, the gap between germline ends came to 6 bases. Germline assignment: CDR1 LGHNA and CDR2 YNFKEQ.